A single sample gave rise to the 26 T cell receptor beta chains below, sequenced in a study of cytomegalovirus exposure and HLA in healthy donors. The PCR was carried out with 60 Vbeta primers and 13 Jbeta primers. Sequencing was performed with immunoSEQ multiplex PCR; in TCRdb, only in-frame clones are kept and a portion is missing. The sample yields tens of thousands of clones, 65% to 85% seen once. Source material: PBMCs. These receptors were collected from a woman aged 25 to 39 in good health and CMV-seropositive.

The CDR3 here is CASSSPGGRITEAFF. DNA of the CDR3: TGTGCCAGCAGTTCCCCGGGGGGGCGGATCACTGAAGCTTTCTTT. The J gene is TRBJ1-1, the V gene TRBV28; tentatively, D is TRBD1 (6 bases). Between the trimmed V and J ends, which lost 4 bases and 4 bases, there was a span of 16 bases. The CDR3 spans 15 residues. Germline values: CDR1 MDHEN, CDR2 SYDVKM. The variable domain in full, with the rest retrieved from reference TRBV28 and TRBJ1-1, is DVKVTQSSRYLVKRTGEKVFLECVQDMDHENMFWYRQDPGLGLRLIYFSYDVKMKEKGDIPEGYSVSREKKERFSLILESASTNQTSMYLCASSSPGGRITEAFFGQGTRLTVV.

This clone was detected a few times. The chain uses TRBV28 and TRBJ1-1, with 9 bases matching TRBD1. The length of the CDR3 is 16 residues. V shed 0 bases, J shed 3 bases, and the junction held 5 bases outside the gene matches. Germline V gene data show CDR1 as MDHEN and CDR2 as SYDVKM. The CDR3 reads CASSLWAGQGDTEAFF. The DNA for the CDR3 is TGTGCCAGCAGTTTATGGGCGGGACAGGGAGACACTGAAGCTTTCTTT. Based on the CDR3 plus reference TRBV28 and TRBJ1-1, the full variable domain is DVKVTQSSRYLVKRTGEKVFLECVQDMDHENMFWYRQDPGLGLRLIYFSYDVKMKEKGDIPEGYSVSREKKERFSLILESASTNQTSMYLCASSLWAGQGDTEAFFGQGTRLTVV.

A few counts support this clone. One end of the junction does not line up with germline, which may come from a read error. The chain joins TRBV7-9 to TRBJ2-7, with 8 nucleotides matching TRBD1. The CDR3 spans 12 residues. Germline loops: CDR1 SEHNR, CDR2 FQNEAQ (reference sequence). This CDR3 is CSSSLTGDEQYF. CDR3 DNA sequence: TGTTCCAGCAGCCTGACAGGGGACGAGCAGTACTTC. Variable domain in full (rest from reference TRBV7-9 and TRBJ2-7): DTGVSQNPRHKITKRGQNVTFRCDPISEHNRLYWYRQTLGQGPEFLTYFQNEAQLEKSRLLSDRFSAERPKGSFSTLEIQRTEQGDSAMYLCSSSLTGDEQYFGPGTRLTVT.

This rearrangement joins TRBV10-1 to TRBJ1-1; D not certain. Germline CDR1 and CDR2: WNHNN and SYGVQD (reference sequence). This CDR3 is built from 13 residues. Trimming pared 3 bases from V and 4 bases from J, leaving 9 bases between. The CDR3: CASSDPGSTEAFF. CDR3 nucleotide sequence: TGCGCCAGCAGTGACCCAGGATCCACTGAAGCTTTCTTT.

V and J are TRBV10-1 and TRBJ2-1; 7 positions match TRBD2. V dropped 2 bases and J dropped 2; count of bases not matched to a gene: 3. Looked up from germline, CDR1 is WNHNN and CDR2 is SYGVQD (reference sequence). The CDR3 has 15 residues. The CDR3 bases are TGCGCCAGCAGTGAGGTGGGGGGGGCCTACAATGAGCAGTTCTTC. It is translated as CASSEVGGAYNEQFF.

The chain couples TRBV9 to TRBJ2-3, with D hard to call. V shed 4 bases and J shed 4 bases, with 10 bases lying between them. CDR1 is SGDLS and CDR2 is YYNGEE in the germline V gene. This CDR3 is 13 amino acids long. Written as DNA, the CDR3 is TGTGCCAGCAGCTCAAATCGCGCAGATACGCAGTATTTT. Its protein is CASSSNRADTQYF.

This clone has more than one count but fewer than ten. The rearrangement uses TRBV7-6 and TRBJ2-5, with 11 bases lining up with TRBD1. J gave up 5 bases and V 4 bases, and 6 bases lay outside the gene matches. The V gene's germline CDR1 is SGHVS and CDR2 FNYEAQ. This CDR3 spans 15 amino acids. The CDR3 DNA is TGTGCCAGCAGCTGGACAGGGGGCGCAGGGGAGACCCAGTACTTC. Protein sequence: CASSWTGGAGETQYF.

The chain carries TRBV5-4 and TRBJ1-1; D unresolved. The CDR3 is 12 amino acids. Trimming cost V 0 bases and J 7 bases, with 7 bases left between them. The germline V gene encodes CDR1 SGHNT and CDR2 YYREEE (reference sequence). DNA of the CDR3: TGTGCCAGCAGCTTGGCCGAGGATGAAGCTTTCTTT. Translating gives CASSLAEDEAFF.

This clone is a singleton in its sample. This chain joins TRBV5-1 and TRBJ1-1; D gene unclear. The CDR3 is 15 amino acids. V lost 1 base to trimming and J lost 1 base, with 11 bases between them. The germline V gene has CDR1 SGHRS and CDR2 YFSETQ. The DNA for the CDR3 is TGCGCCAGCAGCTTGTGGGCGAACTCGAACACTGAAGCTTTCTTT. Its translation: CASSLWANSNTEAFF.

Points on this clone: A read error may account for a junction end that differs from germline. This chain links TRBV4-2 with TRBJ2-2; possibly TRBD2 for D (5 bases). This CDR3 spans 18 amino acids. Germline V CDR1 and CDR2: LGHNA, YNFKEQ. The CDR3 DNA reads TGTGCCAGCAGTGATACTACACTAGGAGACGTCGACACCTGGGAGCTGTTTTTT. This encodes CASSDTTLGDVDTWELFF.

This clone has only one observation. V is TRBV5-5 and J is TRBJ2-5, with a tentative D call TRBD1 (6 bases). The CDR3 extends over 13 amino acids. Germline CDR1 and CDR2: SGHKS and YYEKEE (reference sequence). With 4 bases removed from V and 5 bases from J, the gap between germline ends came to 12 bases. CDR3 sequence reads: CASSLQGTETQYF. The CDR3 region has the DNA TGTGCCAGCAGCCTACAGGGTACGGAGACCCAGTACTTC.

This clone is judged medium-sized. The chain couples TRBV28 to TRBJ1-1; D gene unclear. V lost 2 bases to trimming and J lost 3 bases, with 13 bases between them. The CDR3 runs 15 residues. Germline CDR1 and CDR2: MDHEN and SYDVKM. The chain's CDR3 is CASSLVTAAYTEAFF. The CDR3 DNA reads TGTGCCAGCAGTTTAGTCACAGCAGCTTACACTGAAGCTTTCTTT.

The chain combines TRBV30 with TRBJ1-1; D is undetermined. V was trimmed by 0 bases and J by 7 bases, leaving 12 bases between them. This CDR3 contains 13 residues. CDR1 is GTSNPN, CDR2 SVGIG, per germline (reference sequence). In DNA form, the CDR3 reads TGTGCCTGGAGTGTTTTGTTTTCCGGTGAAGCTTTCTTT. Translated: CAWSVLFSGEAFF.

V usage is TRBV12-2 and J usage is TRBJ2-2; the table assigns TRBD2, which was not confirmed against the DNA. TRBV12-2 is listed as a pseudogene. The CDR3 consists of 15 residues. This CDR3 is CASRLTSENTGELFF. CDR3 nucleotides: TGTGCAAGTCGCTTAACCAGCGAGAACACCGGGGAGCTGTTTTTT.

The gene calls are TRBV7-9 and TRBJ1-5; 11 positions agree with TRBD1. CDR3 length: 15 residues. Germline V gene lookup returns CDR1 SEHNR and CDR2 FQNEAQ (reference sequence). V shed 4 bases and J 4 bases; nucleotides not matched to a gene: 3. The CDR3 DNA follows: TGTGCCAGCAGCTCGGGACAGGGGGGAAATCAGCCCCAGCATTTT. Residues: CASSSGQGGNQPQHF.

The V call is TRBV28, the J call TRBJ2-1, with TRBD2 identical over 13 bases. This CDR3 is built from 16 residues. V gave up 6 bases and J gave up 5 bases; unmatched junction bases: 7. From germline, CDR1 is MDHEN and CDR2 SYDVKM. CDR3 protein: CASSPILAGGNNEQFF. The CDR3 DNA is TGTGCCAGCAGCCCTATACTAGCGGGAGGGAACAATGAGCAGTTCTTC. Supplemented by reference TRBV28 and TRBJ2-1, the full variable domain reads DVKVTQSSRYLVKRTGEKVFLECVQDMDHENMFWYRQDPGLGLRLIYFSYDVKMKEKGDIPEGYSVSREKKERFSLILESASTNQTSMYLCASSPILAGGNNEQFFGPGTRLTVL.

The chain uses TRBV27 and TRBJ2-3, with 9 bases identical to TRBD2. The germline gives CDR1 MNHEY, CDR2 SMNVEV (reference sequence). The CDR3 covers 16 residues. Trimming removed 3 bases from V and 4 bases from J; junction bases left unmatched: 8. CDR3 sequence reads: CASSFLAGNGADTQYF. The DNA for the CDR3 is TGTGCCAGCAGTTTCCTAGCGGGAAATGGGGCAGATACGCAGTATTTT.

This chain links TRBV6-1 with TRBJ2-7; D is uncertain. Trimming took off 3 bases at V and 6 bases at J, with 18 bases between the two ends. Germline CDR1 reads MNHNS; CDR2 reads SASEGT. The CDR3 length is 15 residues. CDR3 in DNA: TGTGCCAGCAGTGATAACAGAGCCCATGTATCCGAGCAGTACTTC. It yields the protein CASSDNRAHVSEQYF.

The J gene is TRBJ1-5, the V gene TRBV5-6; TRBD1 might be the D (6 bases). With 3 bases removed from V and 5 bases from J, the gap between germline ends came to 15 bases. CDR3 size: 15 residues. Germline V CDR1 and CDR2: SGHDT, YYEEEE. The CDR3 region has the DNA TGTGCCAGCAGCTCTAACCTACAGGGTCATCAGCCCCAGCATTTT. Its translation: CASSSNLQGHQPQHF.

The rearrangement uses TRBV9 and TRBJ2-2; D gene unclear. Germline values: CDR1 SGDLS, CDR2 YYNGEE. V was pared by 0 bases and J by 0 bases, with 9 bases between. This CDR3 has 16 residues. The CDR3: CASSVESRSNTGELFF. DNA of the CDR3: TGTGCCAGCAGCGTAGAAAGCAGGTCGAACACCGGGGAGCTGTTTTTT.

A remark on this clone: At one end the junction does not follow the germline gene, possibly because of a read error. The V and J genes are TRBV9 and TRBJ2-7; 7 bases agree with TRBD1. This CDR3 region has 15 residues. Per the germline V gene, CDR1 is SGDLS and CDR2 is YYNGEE. The CDR3 DNA reads TGTCCCAGCAGCGCCCTACAGGGGATGACCTACGAGCAGTACTTC. Translation: CPSSALQGMTYEQYF.

V gene TRBV7-6 combines with J gene TRBJ2-5, with 7 bases aligning to TRBD1. Germline CDR1 reads SGHVS; CDR2 reads FNYEAQ. This CDR3 is built from 15 residues. V lost 0 bases, J lost 6 bases, and 7 bases stayed unmatched. CDR3 loop: CASSLAQGLMQTQYF. CDR3 coding DNA: TGTGCCAGCAGCTTAGCACAGGGGTTGATGCAGACCCAGTACTTC.

The rearrangement links TRBV28 to TRBJ1-1; no clear D gene. Trimming cost V 7 bases and J 1 base, with 10 bases left between them. CDR1 is MDHEN and CDR2 is SYDVKM in the germline V gene. This CDR3 region has 13 residues. The CDR3 region is CASILTPNTEAFF. In DNA form, the CDR3 reads TGTGCCAGCATCCTGACACCGAACACTGAAGCTTTCTTT.

V and J are TRBV11-3 and TRBJ2-1, with 13 bases lining up with TRBD2. V gave up 2 bases and J gave up 4 bases; unmatched junction bases: 11. The CDR3 is 19 residues long. Germline lookup yields CDR1 SGHNT and CDR2 YENEEA. CDR3 DNA: TGTGCCAGCAGCTTACATCAGGGGGGGACTAGCGGGGTGTACAATGAGCAGTTCTTC. This translates into CASSLHQGGTSGVYNEQFF.

This clone was detected only a few times. V gene TRBV27 combines with J gene TRBJ1-2, with 9 bases that match TRBD1. The germline V gene has CDR1 MNHEY and CDR2 SMNVEV (reference sequence). There are 17 residues in the CDR3. V dropped 2 bases and J dropped 4; count of bases not matched to a gene: 11. CDR3 in amino acids: CASSLGGLGQGSYGYTF. The DNA of the CDR3 is TGTGCCAGCAGTTTAGGGGGACTGGGACAGGGATCCTATGGCTACACCTTC.

V gene TRBV11-2 combines with J gene TRBJ2-1; D not certain. This CDR3 region has 15 residues. V gave up 5 bases and J gave up 0 bases, with 11 bases separating them. Per the germline V gene, CDR1 is SGHAT and CDR2 is FQNNGV. CDR3 sequence (DNA): TGTGCCAGCAGCCCGGAGATGAGCTCCTACAATGAGCAGTTCTTC. Translation: CASSPEMSSYNEQFF.